The 8 T cell receptor beta chains presented below share a single source sample, sequenced in a study of glioma-infiltrating T cells. Amplification of TCR alpha and beta CDR3 regions from RNA used iRepertoire nested multiplex PCR. TCRdb re-analysed the multiplex PCR reads in MiXCR, keeping a single row per CDR3 protein. The profile shows about 140,000 distinct CDR3 sequences, approximately 39% of them singletons. The sample taken for sequencing was glioma tissue, nonneoplastic brain tissue, or PBMCs (not recorded which). The receptors come from a human donor with low-grade glioma or glioblastoma, undergoing nonglioma brain surgery, or in good health (not recorded which).

This clonotype was recorded a few times. The chain uses TRBV6-5 and TRBJ2-1; 13 bases are a match to TRBD2. CDR3 length equals 17 residues. Germline CDR1 and CDR2: MNHEY and SVGAGI. Germline trimming cut 2 bases from V and 8 bases from J; bases unmatched to any gene: 9. CDR3: CASSYNTLAGGFDEQFF. The CDR3, as DNA: TGTGCCAGCAGTTACAATACACTAGCGGGGGGGTTCGATGAGCAGTTCTTC.

For this clonotype: The CDR3 end shows no conserved phenylalanine or tryptophan, and so a read error is likely. The chain is built from TRBV28 and TRBJ1-1, with unresolved D. The germline V gene has CDR1 MDHEN and CDR2 SYDVKM. CDR3 size: 13 residues. With 5 bases removed from V and 4 bases from J, the gap between germline ends came to 11 bases. The CDR3 DNA sequence: TGTGCCAGCAGTCCCCCGACGCCCACTGAAGCTTTCTCT. Translated: CASSPPTPTEAFS.

This clonotype appeared a single time. At one end, the junction sequence differs from germline, possibly due to a read error. This sequence joins TRBV4-2 and TRBJ1-4; possibly TRBD1 for D (5 bases). Per the germline V gene, CDR1 is LGHNA and CDR2 is YNFKEQ. The CDR3 extends over 15 amino acids. The CDR3: CASSQQGQDNEKMFF. The CDR3 region has the DNA TGTGCCAGCAGCCAACAAGGACAAGATAATGAAAAAATGTTTTTT.

This chain links TRBV7-2 with TRBJ2-7; tentatively, D is TRBD2 (5 bases). Between the trimmed V and J ends, which lost 1 base and 4 bases, there was a span of 17 bases. CDR1 SGHTA and CDR2 FQGNSA come from the germline V gene. This CDR3 comprises 16 residues. The CDR3, as DNA: TGTGCCAGCAGCTTAGAGGGCCAAAGCGGTCCGTACGAGCAGTACTTC. It specifies CASSLEGQSGPYEQYF. Complete variable domain (other parts from reference TRBV7-2 and TRBJ2-7): GAGVSQSPSNKVTEKGKDVELRCDPISGHTALYWYRQSLGQGLEFLIYFQGNSAPDKSGLPSDRFSAERTGGSVSTLTIQRTQQEDSAVYLCASSLEGQSGPYEQYFGPGTRLTVT.

V gene TRBV6-5 combines with J gene TRBJ1-1; weak D call: TRBD1 (6 bases). Trimming stripped 0 bases from V and 4 bases from J, with 12 bases between. This CDR3 is 15 amino acids long. Germline lookup yields CDR1 MNHEY and CDR2 SVGAGI. CDR3 residues: CASSYSKGGSTEAFF. The CDR3 DNA sequence: TGTGCCAGCAGTTACTCCAAGGGGGGCTCCACTGAAGCTTTCTTT.

The chain is built from TRBV27 and TRBJ2-1; a possible D gene is TRBD2 (5 bases). The CDR3 spans 16 residues. V dropped 1 base and J dropped 1 base, with 11 bases sitting between them. CDR1 and CDR2 (germline): MNHEY, SMNVEV (reference sequence). In nucleotides, the CDR3 is TGTGCCAGCAGTTTATTTCCAAGCGGTTCCTACAATGAGCAGTTCTTC. Protein: CASSLFPSGSYNEQFF.

The chain is built from TRBV7-2 and TRBJ1-2, with D tentatively TRBD1 (6 bases). There are 14 residues in the CDR3. The germline V gene encodes CDR1 SGHTA and CDR2 FQGNSA. Trimming left V 10 bases short and J 8 bases short, with 23 bases between. The CDR3 DNA sequence: TGTGCCATTACCCCCTATTCAGGGGTTGAGGGCTACACCTTC. The encoded protein is CAITPYSGVEGYTF.

Details on this clonotype: A junction end diverges from the germline sequence, so it may reflect a read error. V gene TRBV5-5 combines with J gene TRBJ1-5; D gene ambiguous. The CDR3 loop spans 14 amino acids. CDR1 is SGHKS, CDR2 YYEKEE, per germline (reference sequence). The CDR3 coding sequence is TGTGCCAGCAGCTTGTGGAACGACAATCACCCCCAGCATTTT. This codes for CASSLWNDNHPQHF.